Listed below are T cell receptor beta chains from one sample, sequenced in a study of circulating CD8 cells and anti-PD-1 response in melanoma. TCRdb reprocessed the reads with MiXCR, giving one entry per CDR3 protein. The profile shows 400 to 450 distinct CDR3 sequences, over 9.5% of them singletons. Sequenced material: CD8+ T cells from PBMCs, taken at baseline or after one month of anti-PD-1 therapy (not recorded which). These TCRs come from a human donor with melanoma. CDR3s include the opening cysteine and the closing phenylalanine or tryptophan. The order of the fields is D gene, J gene, V gene, clone size, CDR3 DNA, CDR3 protein. D genes are given only for firm matches. Size tells how often a clone was seen (once, few, many) or the class of an expanded clone, and some rows leave it out.

>.|TRBJ1-5|TRBV19|large
TGTGCCAGTAACGACGACGGACTGATAAATCAGCCCCAGCATTTT
CASNDDGLINQPQHF
>.|TRBJ1-2|TRBV19|medium-sized
TGTGCCAGTAATATGGACAATAACTATGGCTACACCTTC
CASNMDNNYGYTF
>.|TRBJ2-2|TRBV2|.
TGTGCCACCTCACCTGGGCTGGGCGGGGAGCTTCTTTTT
CATSPGLGGELLF
>.|TRBJ2-1|TRBV27|.
TGTGCCAGCCTCGGGGCGAACTCCTTCAATGAGCAGTTCTTC
CASLGANSFNEQFF
>.|TRBJ2-1|TRBV19|.
TGTGCCAGTAGTGGCCTCCTTGGGAGCAATGAGCAGTTCTTC
CASSGLLGSNEQFF
>TRBD2|TRBJ2-1|TRBV20-1|medium-sized
TGCAGTGGACTAGCGGGGCCCAGCTCCTACAATGAGCAGTTCTTC
CSGLAGPSSYNEQFF
>.|TRBJ2-7|TRBV10-3|medium-sized
TGTGCCATCAGTGCGCCGGGGGAGCAGTACTTC
CAISAPGEQYF
>.|TRBJ1-1|TRBV11-2|large
TGTGCCAGCAGCTTAGTTGTCACTGAAGCTTTCTTT
CASSLVVTEAFF
>TRBD1|TRBJ2-1|TRBV25-1|large
TGTGCCAGCAGTGAGACAGGGGGAGCCTACAATGAGCAGTTCTTC
CASSETGGAYNEQFF
>.|TRBJ1-6|TRBV27|medium-sized
TGTGCCAGCAGTTACCGTACGAATTCACCCCTCCACTTT
CASSYRTNSPLHF
>TRBD2|TRBJ2-3|TRBV5-4|medium-sized
TGTGCCAGCAGCCAAGCGGGGGCCCTCACAGATACGCAGTATTTT
CASSQAGALTDTQYF
>.|TRBJ1-6|TRBV12-3/TRBV12-4|large
TGTGCCAGCAGTTTTGGCGACGCCGTCGTTTCGAATAATTCACCCCTCCACTTT
CASSFGDAVVSNNSPLHF
>.|TRBJ2-2|TRBV21-1|.
TGTGCCAGCAGACAGGGGGGGATGCGGGAGCTGTTTTTT
CASRQGGMRELFF
>TRBD1|TRBJ2-2|TRBV2|large
TGTGCCAGCAGTGTGGGACAGGGGGCGCAAGTGGAGCTGTTTTTT
CASSVGQGAQVELFF
>.|TRBJ2-3|TRBV7-2|hyperexpanded
TGTGCCAGCAGCTTAGACTTGGGTACGCAGTATTTT
CASSLDLGTQYF
>.|TRBJ2-7|TRBV29-1|large
TGCAGCGTTGAAGCGGCAGGTTCCTACGAGCAGTACTTC
CSVEAAGSYEQYF
>.|TRBJ2-2|TRBV29-1|.
TGCAGCGTTTTCTCCAACACCGGGGAGCTGTTTTTT
CSVFSNTGELFF
>TRBD1|TRBJ2-3|TRBV12-3/TRBV12-4|large
TGTGCCAGCAGTTGGACAGGGCTCACAGATACGCAGTATTTT
CASSWTGLTDTQYF
>.|TRBJ1-1|TRBV19|large
TGTGCCAGTAGTATGTGGGTGGCCACTGAAGCTTTCTTT
CASSMWVATEAFF
>.|TRBJ2-1|TRBV20-1|medium-sized
TGCAGTGCTCCCCAGTACAATGAGCAGTTCTTC
CSAPQYNEQFF
>.|TRBJ2-2|TRBV4-1|large
TGCGCCAGCAGTCTGAACAGGGCGAACACCGGGGAGCTGTTTTTT
CASSLNRANTGELFF
>TRBD2|TRBJ2-3|TRBV19|.
TGTGCCAGTGAGAGCGGGGGTGCAGATACGCAGTATTTT
CASESGGADTQYF
>.|TRBJ1-1|TRBV19|medium-sized
TGTGCCAGTAGTATAAAGAGGGGATATCCTGAAGCTTTCTTT
CASSIKRGYPEAFF
>TRBD1|TRBJ2-1|TRBV11-2|large
TGTGCCAGCAGGACAGGGGGATACAATGAGCAGTTCTTC
CASRTGGYNEQFF
>TRBD2|TRBJ2-3|TRBV11-2|.
TGTGCCAGCAGCTTAGACGGGAGGGCCGGAGATACGCAGTATTTT
CASSLDGRAGDTQYF
>.|TRBJ2-1|TRBV12-3/TRBV12-4|medium-sized
TGTGCCAGCAGTCCCCGTGGGGTGGGGAATGAGCAGTTCTTC
CASSPRGVGNEQFF
>.|TRBJ2-7|TRBV25-1|large
TGTGCCAGCACCCCGCCAGCGGCAGACGAGCAGTACTTC
CASTPPAADEQYF
>.|TRBJ2-7|TRBV27|large
TGTGCCAGCAGAGGTCAGGCCTACGAGCAGTACTTC
CASRGQAYEQYF
>.|TRBJ1-5|TRBV19|medium-sized
TGTGCCAGTAGTATACAGGGTCCCGGGCCCCAGCATTTT
CASSIQGPGPQHF
>.|TRBJ2-7|TRBV4-3|large
TGCGCCAGCAGCCAAGACCCGGGTTTGAGCTCCTACGAGCAGTACTTC
CASSQDPGLSSYEQYF
>.|TRBJ2-3|TRBV12-5|large
TGTGCTAGTGGGTCATCATCGGGGGATACGCAGTATTTT
CASGSSSGDTQYF
>TRBD1|TRBJ2-5|TRBV5-6|.
TGTGCCAGCAGCGAGGGACAGGTTGGAGAGACCCAGTACTTC
CASSEGQVGETQYF
>.|TRBJ2-3|TRBV27|large
TGTGCCACCCAAACATCCACAGATACGCAGTATTTT
CATQTSTDTQYF
>TRBD2|TRBJ2-7|TRBV5-4|.
TGTGCCAGCAGCTGGACTAGCGGGTACTCCTACGAGCAGTACTTC
CASSWTSGYSYEQYF
>.|TRBJ2-3|TRBV11-2|.
TGTGCCAGCAGCTTAGTAACGGGAGACTACACAGATACGCAGTATTTT
CASSLVTGDYTDTQYF
>TRBD1|TRBJ2-2|TRBV2|few
TGTGCCAGCAGTGCGGGACAGGGGGCGCAAGTGGAGCTGTTTTTT
CASSAGQGAQVELFF
>TRBD1|TRBJ2-7|TRBV7-2|.
TGTGCCAGCAGCTTCACAGGGGATCCGGGTGAGCAGTACTTC
CASSFTGDPGEQYF